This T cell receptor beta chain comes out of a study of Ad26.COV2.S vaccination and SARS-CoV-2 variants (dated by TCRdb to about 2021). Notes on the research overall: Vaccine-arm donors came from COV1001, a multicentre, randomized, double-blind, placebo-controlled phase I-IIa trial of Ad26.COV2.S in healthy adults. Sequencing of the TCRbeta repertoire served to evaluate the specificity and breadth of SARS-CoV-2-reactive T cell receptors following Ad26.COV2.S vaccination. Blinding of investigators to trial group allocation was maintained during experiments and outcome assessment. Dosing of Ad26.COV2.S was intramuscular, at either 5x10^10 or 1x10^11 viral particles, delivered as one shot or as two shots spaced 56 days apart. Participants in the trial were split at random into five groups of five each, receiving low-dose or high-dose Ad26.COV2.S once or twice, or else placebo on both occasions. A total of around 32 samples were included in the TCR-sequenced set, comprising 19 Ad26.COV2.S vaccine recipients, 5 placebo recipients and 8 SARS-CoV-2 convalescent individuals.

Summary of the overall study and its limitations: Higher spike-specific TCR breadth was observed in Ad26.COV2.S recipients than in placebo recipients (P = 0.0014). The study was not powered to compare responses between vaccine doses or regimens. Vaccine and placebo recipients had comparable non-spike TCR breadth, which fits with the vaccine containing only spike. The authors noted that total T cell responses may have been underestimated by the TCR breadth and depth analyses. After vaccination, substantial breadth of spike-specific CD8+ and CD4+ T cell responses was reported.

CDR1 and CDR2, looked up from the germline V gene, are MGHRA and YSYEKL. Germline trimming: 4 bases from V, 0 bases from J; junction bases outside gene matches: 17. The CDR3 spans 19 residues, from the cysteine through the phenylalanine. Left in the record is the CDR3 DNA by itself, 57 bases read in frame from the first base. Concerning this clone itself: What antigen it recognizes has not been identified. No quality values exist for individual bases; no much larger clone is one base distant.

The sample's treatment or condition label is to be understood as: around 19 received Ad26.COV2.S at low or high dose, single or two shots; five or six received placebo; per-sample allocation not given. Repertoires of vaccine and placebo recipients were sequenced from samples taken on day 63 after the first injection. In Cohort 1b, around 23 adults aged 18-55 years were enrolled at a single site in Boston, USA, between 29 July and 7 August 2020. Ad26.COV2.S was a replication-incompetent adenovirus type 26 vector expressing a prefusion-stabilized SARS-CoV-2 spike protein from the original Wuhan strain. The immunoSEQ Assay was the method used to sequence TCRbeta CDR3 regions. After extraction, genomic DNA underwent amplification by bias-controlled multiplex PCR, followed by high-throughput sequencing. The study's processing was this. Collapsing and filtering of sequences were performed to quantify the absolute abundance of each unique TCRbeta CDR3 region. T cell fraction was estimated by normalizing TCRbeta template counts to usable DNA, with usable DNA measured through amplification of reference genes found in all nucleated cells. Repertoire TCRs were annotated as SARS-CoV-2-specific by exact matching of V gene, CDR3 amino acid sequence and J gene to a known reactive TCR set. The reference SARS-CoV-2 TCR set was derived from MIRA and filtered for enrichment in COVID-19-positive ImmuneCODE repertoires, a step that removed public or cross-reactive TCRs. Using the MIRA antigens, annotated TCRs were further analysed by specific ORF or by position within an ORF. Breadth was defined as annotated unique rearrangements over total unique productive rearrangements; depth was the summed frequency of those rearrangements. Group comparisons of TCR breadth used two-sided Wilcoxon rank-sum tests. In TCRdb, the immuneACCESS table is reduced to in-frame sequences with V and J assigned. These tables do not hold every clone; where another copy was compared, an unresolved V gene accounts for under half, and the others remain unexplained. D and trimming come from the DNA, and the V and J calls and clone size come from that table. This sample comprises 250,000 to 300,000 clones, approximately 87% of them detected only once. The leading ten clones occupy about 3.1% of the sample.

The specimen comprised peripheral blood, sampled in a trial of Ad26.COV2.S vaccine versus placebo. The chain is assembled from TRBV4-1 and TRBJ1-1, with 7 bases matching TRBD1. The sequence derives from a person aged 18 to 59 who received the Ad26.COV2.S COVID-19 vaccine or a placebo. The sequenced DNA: TGCGCCAGCAGCCGGGGGGCCGGGACAGCCGCTCCCATGAACACTGAAGCTTTCTTT. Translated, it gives CASSRGAGTAAPMNTEAFF.